The subject of this entry is one T cell receptor (beta chain). Assay: immunoSEQ multiplex PCR; the TCRdb copy retains only in-frame clones and omits some. The sample records some 15,000 clones, about 85% being singletons. The CDR3 extends over 16 amino acids. Per the germline V gene, CDR1 is KGHSY and CDR2 is FQNENV. Trimming at V came to 4 bases and at J to 2 bases, leaving 7 bases not matched to a gene. These data are taken from a study of technical replicates of blood from a few donors. The sequencing sample was made of PBMCs. This TCR was sampled from a human donor in good health. The chain links TRBV16 to TRBJ1-2, with TRBD1 matching over 10 bases. The chain's CDR3 is CASSPRDRGRNYGYTF. CDR3 DNA sequence: TGTGCCAGCAGCCCCCGGGACAGGGGACGAAACTATGGCTACACCTTC.